Listed here are 26 T cell receptor beta chains from one sample, sequenced in a study of cytomegalovirus exposure and HLA in healthy donors. Researchers ran the PCR with 60 Vbeta and 13 Jbeta primers. Method: immunoSEQ multiplex PCR; TCRdb's copy keeps in-frame clones and lacks some. The data show some 110,000 clones, about 84% seen once. Sequenced material: PBMCs. Receptors originate from a man between 40 and 49 years old in good health and CMV-seronegative.

This clone was seen just once. The rearrangement links TRBV28 to TRBJ2-7, with D possibly TRBD2 on 5 matching bases. There are 12 residues in the CDR3. CDR1 and CDR2 from the germline V gene are MDHEN and SYDVKM. The V gene lost 6 bases and the J gene lost 4 bases, with 10 bases spanning the gap. The CDR3 bases are TGTGCCAGCAGCGATGAGGGTTACGAGCAGTACTTC. It encodes CASSDEGYEQYF.

V usage is TRBV15 and J usage is TRBJ1-5, with a weak D call TRBD1 (5 bases). Trimming stripped 0 bases from V and 3 bases from J, with 15 bases between. This CDR3 has 17 amino acids. Germline lookup yields CDR1 LNHNV and CDR2 YYDKDF (reference sequence). Here the CDR3 DNA reads TGTGCCACCAGCAGAGATAGGAGGGACGGAGCCAATCAGCCCCAGCATTTT. Translating it yields CATSRDRRDGANQPQHF.

The chain links TRBV6-5 to TRBJ1-6, with 10 bases lining up with TRBD1. Trimming cost V 5 bases and J 6 bases; bases outside gene matches: 1. Looked up from germline, CDR1 is MNHEY and CDR2 is SVGAGI. CDR3 length equals 14 residues. CDR3 sequence reads: CASSRTGGNSPLHF. The CDR3 nucleotides are TGTGCCAGCAGTCGGACAGGGGGTAATTCACCCCTCCACTTT.

The chain employs TRBV19 and TRBJ2-7; 8 bases agree with TRBD1. J lost 3 bases, V lost 2 bases, and 3 bases had no gene match. The CDR3 covers 14 residues. From germline, CDR1 is LNHDA and CDR2 SQIVND (reference sequence). The CDR3 region has the DNA TGTGCCAGTAGTATATTCGGACAGGGCTACGAGCAGTACTTC. Protein: CASSIFGQGYEQYF.

The chain couples TRBV9 to TRBJ1-2; TRBD1 matches at 7 bases. Trimming took 0 bases from V and 5 from J; bases not matched to a gene: 7. The CDR3 consists of 15 residues. The V gene's germline CDR1 is SGDLS and CDR2 YYNGEE. This CDR3 reads CASSVVVDRRYGYTF. CDR3 coding DNA: TGTGCCAGCAGCGTAGTCGTGGACAGGAGATATGGCTACACCTTC.

This clone was picked up a small number of times. The chain joins TRBV7-8 to TRBJ1-6; possible D gene TRBD1, 6 bases. CDR1 and CDR2 from the germline V gene are SGHVS and FQNEAQ. Deletions cut 5 bases from V and 8 bases from J, with 22 bases between. This CDR3 is 17 amino acids long. CDR3 in DNA: TGTGCCAGCAGCCCACGTCCGACAGGACTCATGGATTCACCCCTCCACTTT. It is translated as CASSPRPTGLMDSPLHF. The full variable domain, its missing parts supplied by reference TRBV7-8 and TRBJ1-6, is GAGVSQSPRYKVAKRGQDVALRCDPISGHVSLFWYQQALGQGPEFLTYFQNEAQLDKSGLPSDRFFAERPEGSVSTLKIQRTQQEDSAVYLCASSPRPTGLMDSPLHFGNGTRLTVT.

This clone was observed once. The rearrangement links TRBV6-6 to TRBJ1-3; D is uncertain. V lost 5 bases to trimming and J lost 0 bases, with 5 bases between them. The germline V gene encodes CDR1 MNHNY and CDR2 SVGAGI (reference sequence). CDR3 length: 13 amino acids. The CDR3 reads CASSGVSGNTIYF. The CDR3 coding sequence is TGTGCCAGCAGTGGAGTCTCTGGAAACACCATATATTTT.

This rearrangement joins TRBV6-5 to TRBJ1-2; the D gene is possibly TRBD1 (5 bases). Per germline, CDR1 MNHEY and CDR2 SVGAGI. The V end lost 3 bases, the J end lost 4 bases, and 15 bases lay between the germline ends. The CDR3 sequence is 15 residues long. The CDR3 nucleotides read TGTGCCAGCAGTTATTTGGGGCTTGGTGCCTATGGCTACACCTTC. Amino acids: CASSYLGLGAYGYTF.

The genes are TRBV6-5 and TRBJ2-5; TRBD2 agrees at 9 bases. With V trimmed by 7 bases and J by 0 bases, 3 bases remained unmatched. The CDR3 is 14 amino acids. Germline CDR1 reads MNHEY; CDR2 reads SVGAGI. The CDR3 reads CASTKRGDQETQYF. For the CDR3, the DNA is TGTGCCAGCACCAAGCGGGGGGACCAAGAGACCCAGTACTTC.

This chain connects TRBV2 to TRBJ2-2; 9 positions match TRBD1. Germline CDR1 is SNHLY and CDR2 is FYNNEI. The CDR3 is 15 residues long. Trimming removed 6 bases from V and 6 bases from J; junction bases left unmatched: 8. CDR3 amino acids: CASSARTGASGELFF. The CDR3 nucleotides read TGTGCCAGCAGCGCACGGACAGGGGCGTCCGGGGAGCTGTTTTTT.

This clone was picked up one time. The rearrangement joins TRBV4-3 to TRBJ2-7; a possible D gene is TRBD1 (6 bases). The CDR3 is made up of 15 amino acids. V shed 1 base and J shed 4 bases, with 14 bases lying between them. Germline lookup yields CDR1 LGHNA and CDR2 YSLEER. CDR3 sequence: CASSQGAQGKYEQYF. DNA of the CDR3: TGCGCCAGCAGCCAAGGGGCGCAGGGGAAGTACGAGCAGTACTTC.

The chain combines TRBV2 with TRBJ2-3, with TRBD2 identical over 7 bases. CDR3 length equals 14 residues. V lost 5 bases to trimming and J lost 2 bases; unmatched junction nucleotides: 4. The germline V gene encodes CDR1 SNHLY and CDR2 FYNNEI. CDR3 sequence reads: CASSRTSPTDTQYF. The CDR3 DNA is TGTGCCAGCAGTCGGACTAGTCCCACAGATACGCAGTATTTT.

The chain links TRBV11-2 to TRBJ2-5; 7 bases match TRBD2. The J segment lost 5 bases and the V segment lost 5 bases, leaving 11 bases of the junction unmatched. CDR1 is SGHAT and CDR2 is FQNNGV in the germline V gene. The CDR3 length is 15 residues. Here the CDR3 reads CASSPRGLAAETQYF. The CDR3 DNA follows: TGTGCCAGCAGCCCCCGAGGCCTAGCGGCCGAGACCCAGTACTTC.

The rearrangement joins TRBV5-3 to TRBJ1-5; 9 nucleotides match TRBD1. TRBV5-3 belongs to the ORF category, with a function that is uncertain. The CDR3 sequence is 18 residues long. The junction had 17 bases not matched to a gene; V was cut back by 4 bases and J by 6 bases. The CDR3 loop reads CARSPGDRGARDPQPQHF. The CDR3 nucleotides are TGTGCCAGAAGCCCAGGAGACAGGGGGGCCCGGGATCCTCAGCCCCAGCATTTT.

The chain recombines TRBV11-2 with TRBJ2-5, with 8 bases aligning to TRBD2. Germline V lookup: CDR1 SGHAT, CDR2 FQNNGV. Germline trimming cut 6 bases from V and 5 bases from J; bases unmatched to any gene: 11. The CDR3 runs to 15 residues. The CDR3 bases are TGTGCCAGCAGAACTATCGGGGGGGCCGGCGAGACCCAGTACTTC. Translation: CASRTIGGAGETQYF.

The chain recombines TRBV7-2 with TRBJ2-5; 8 bases agree with TRBD2. Germline V gene lookup returns CDR1 SGHTA and CDR2 FQGNSA. The CDR3 has 15 residues. V shed 3 bases, J shed 5 bases, and the junction held 8 bases outside the gene matches. DNA for the CDR3: TGTGCCAGCAGCTTCCAGGGCGGGGGGAAGGAGACCCAGTACTTC. Amino acid sequence: CASSFQGGGKETQYF.

The V gene is TRBV4-3, the J gene TRBJ2-6; D gene ambiguous. Deletions cut 4 bases from V and 0 bases from J, with 7 bases between. This CDR3 spans 15 amino acids. The germline gives CDR1 LGHNA, CDR2 YSLEER. DNA for the CDR3: TGCGCCAGCAGCCTTGACTTCTCTGGGGCCAACGTCCTGACTTTC. Residues: CASSLDFSGANVLTF.

The chain carries TRBV2 and TRBJ1-2, with TRBD1 identical over 10 bases. The germline gives CDR1 SNHLY, CDR2 FYNNEI. V lost 4 bases to trimming and J lost 5 bases; unmatched junction nucleotides: 4. CDR3 length: 14 residues. Here the CDR3 reads CASSGQGAEYGYTF. CDR3 nucleotides: TGTGCCAGCAGTGGACAGGGGGCCGAATATGGCTACACCTTC.

There are a few counts of this clone. The J gene is TRBJ2-1, the V gene TRBV20-1; D gene unclear. Germline-derived CDR1 and CDR2 are DFQATT and SNEGSKA (reference sequence). There are 11 residues in the CDR3. The ends were cut back, 3 bases at V and 5 bases at J, with 5 bases in the middle. The CDR3 here is CSASSHNEQFF. The CDR3 DNA reads TGCAGTGCTAGTAGTCACAATGAGCAGTTCTTC.

This chain joins TRBV6-6 and TRBJ2-2; tentatively, D is TRBD1 (6 bases). The V end was cut by 0 bases, the J end by 7 bases, with 9 bases between. Germline loops: CDR1 MNHNY, CDR2 SVGAGI (reference sequence). This CDR3 is built from 14 residues. CDR3 protein: CASSYSTGFGELFF. For the CDR3, the DNA is TGTGCCAGCAGTTACTCGACAGGCTTCGGGGAGCTGTTTTTT.

The chain is built from TRBV7-3 and TRBJ2-3; D is possibly TRBD2 (6 bases). Trimming shortened V by 5 bases and J by 0 bases, and 21 bases separated the two germline ends. The CDR3 runs to 18 residues. The germline gives CDR1 SGHTA, CDR2 FQGTGA. The CDR3 sequence: CASSPGLLAKSSTDTQYF. The CDR3 DNA sequence: TGTGCCAGCAGCCCGGGACTCCTAGCTAAATCTAGCACAGATACGCAGTATTTT.

This rearrangement joins TRBV7-2 to TRBJ2-7, with a tentative D call TRBD1 (6 bases). The CDR3 length is 12 residues. V was trimmed by 7 bases and J by 7 bases, leaving 14 bases between them. CDR1 and CDR2 from the germline V gene are SGHTA and FQGNSA. CDR3 region: CASKGRGLEQYF. CDR3 nucleotide sequence: TGTGCCAGCAAGGGCAGGGGCTTGGAGCAGTACTTC.

CDR3 bases: TGTGCCAGCAGCTTAGATGAGAGCGTTGGCTACGAGCAGTACTTC. Translated: CASSLDESVGYEQYF. The chain combines TRBV7-9 with TRBJ2-7, with no clear D. The CDR3 runs 15 residues. CDR1 is SEHNR, CDR2 FQNEAQ, per germline (reference sequence). V was trimmed by 1 base and J by 3 bases, leaving 13 bases between them.

The chain combines TRBV27 with TRBJ1-5, with a weak D call TRBD1 (6 bases). Trimming removed 5 bases from V and 6 bases from J, with 14 bases in between. This CDR3 has 14 amino acids. Germline CDR1 and CDR2: MNHEY and SMNVEV (reference sequence). The chain's CDR3 is CASSPRQDTQPQHF. The CDR3 DNA reads TGTGCCAGCAGTCCCCGACAGGATACTCAGCCCCAGCATTTT.

This CDR3 is CASSLSGANVLTF. The CDR3 nucleotides are TGTGCCAGCAGCCTCTCTGGGGCCAACGTCCTGACTTTC. This chain uses TRBV13 with TRBJ2-6, with D unclear. Between the trimmed V and J ends, which lost 5 bases and 0 bases, there was a span of 2 bases. The germline gives CDR1 PRHDT, CDR2 FYEKMQ (reference sequence). This CDR3 has 13 residues.

This clone was seen a single time. The rearrangement joins TRBV5-6 to TRBJ1-1; possibly TRBD1 for D (6 bases). The germline V gene encodes CDR1 SGHDT and CDR2 YYEEEE. The V and J ends lost 1 base and 8 bases respectively, with 18 bases between them. There are 15 residues in the CDR3. The CDR3 spells CASSLRRTAEGEAFF. DNA of the CDR3: TGTGCCAGCAGCTTGAGACGGACAGCTGAGGGGGAAGCTTTCTTT.